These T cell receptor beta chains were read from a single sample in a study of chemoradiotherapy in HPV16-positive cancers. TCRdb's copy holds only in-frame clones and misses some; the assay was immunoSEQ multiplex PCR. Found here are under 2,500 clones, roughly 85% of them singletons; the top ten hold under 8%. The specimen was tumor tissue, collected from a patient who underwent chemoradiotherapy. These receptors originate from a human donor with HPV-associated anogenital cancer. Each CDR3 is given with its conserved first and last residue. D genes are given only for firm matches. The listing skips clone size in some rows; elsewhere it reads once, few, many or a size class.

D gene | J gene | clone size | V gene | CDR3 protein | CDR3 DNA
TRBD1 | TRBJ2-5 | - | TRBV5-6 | CASSFLEDRGFRETQYF | TGTGCCAGCAGCTTCCTCGAGGACAGGGGGTTTAGGGAGACCCAGTACTTC
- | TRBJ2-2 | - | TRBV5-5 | CASSLEAGSTGELFF | TGTGCCAGCAGCTTGGAGGCAGGTAGCACCGGGGAGCTGTTTTTT
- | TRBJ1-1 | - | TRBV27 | CASSLTAGNTEAFF | TGTGCCAGCAGTTTAACCGCAGGGAACACTGAAGCTTTCTTT
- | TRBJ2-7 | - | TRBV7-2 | CASSVVTYEQYF | TGTGCCAGCAGCGTGGTTACCTACGAGCAGTACTTC
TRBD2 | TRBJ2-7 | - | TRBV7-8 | CASSPLSGGPYEQYF | TGTGCCAGCAGTCCTCTGAGCGGGGGACCCTACGAGCAGTACTTC
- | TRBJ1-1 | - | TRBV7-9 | CASSLGKGTEAFF | TGTGCCAGCAGCTTAGGTAAGGGCACTGAAGCTTTCTTT
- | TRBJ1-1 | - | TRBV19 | CASSIAVALNTEAFF | TGTGCCAGTAGTATAGCGGTGGCCCTGAACACTGAAGCTTTCTTT
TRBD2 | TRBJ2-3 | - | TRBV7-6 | CASSLAPLERETTDTQYF | TGTGCCAGCAGCTTAGCTCCCTTAGAGCGGGAGACGACAGATACGCAGTATTTT
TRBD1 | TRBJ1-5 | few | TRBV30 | CAWNLGQGRPGNQPQHF | TGTGCCTGGAATTTGGGACAGGGGAGACCTGGCAATCAGCCCCAGCATTTT
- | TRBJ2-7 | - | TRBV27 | CASSLYFVKGVEQYF | TGTGCCAGCAGTTTATATTTCGTGAAGGGCGTCGAGCAGTACTTC
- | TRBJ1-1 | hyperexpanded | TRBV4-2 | CASSPSRGSPNTEAFF | TGTGCCAGCAGCCCGAGCCGGGGGTCGCCGAACACTGAAGCTTTCTTT
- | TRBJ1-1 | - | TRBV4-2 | CASSQEGGFETEAFF | TGTGCCAGCAGCCAAGAGGGAGGCTTCGAGACTGAAGCTTTCTTT
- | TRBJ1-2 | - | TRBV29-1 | CSVEPIGPDLTYGYTF | TGCAGCGTTGAACCTATAGGTCCCGACTTAACTTATGGCTACACCTTC
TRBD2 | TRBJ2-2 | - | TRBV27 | CASSWTSGGTGELFF | TGTGCCAGCAGTTGGACTAGCGGAGGCACCGGGGAGCTGTTTTTT
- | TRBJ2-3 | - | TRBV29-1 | CSVVANTDTQYF | TGCAGCGTTGTGGCTAACACAGATACGCAGTATTTT
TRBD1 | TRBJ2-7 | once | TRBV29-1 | CSVMTGAYEQYF | TGCAGCGTTATGACAGGGGCCTACGAGCAGTACTTC
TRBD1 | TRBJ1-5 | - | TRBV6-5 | CASSSRGPDQPQHF | TGTGCCAGCAGTTCCAGGGGGCCCGATCAGCCCCAGCATTTT
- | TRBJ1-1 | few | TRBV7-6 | CASSLRTPPSMNTEAFF | TGTGCCAGCAGCTTGCGGACACCACCTTCGATGAACACTGAAGCTTTCTTT
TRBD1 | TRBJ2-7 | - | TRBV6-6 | CASSYWTGGGYEQYF | TGTGCCAGCAGTTATTGGACAGGGGGCGGCTACGAGCAGTACTTC
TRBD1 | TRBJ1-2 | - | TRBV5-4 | CASSPSGQALDGYTF | TGTGCCAGCAGCCCCTCTGGACAGGCTCTGGATGGCTACACCTTC
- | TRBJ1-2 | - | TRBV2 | CASSLDRNDNYGYTF | TGTGCCAGCAGTTTAGACAGGAACGATAACTATGGCTACACCTTC
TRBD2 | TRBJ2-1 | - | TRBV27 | CASSRGLAGGDEQFF | TGTGCCAGCAGTCGGGGACTAGCGGGAGGGGATGAGCAGTTCTTC
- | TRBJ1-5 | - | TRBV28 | CASSISTVHQPQHF | TGTGCCAGCAGTATATCTACCGTTCATCAGCCCCAGCATTTT
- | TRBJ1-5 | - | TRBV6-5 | CASSSRGEPPQHF | TGTGCCAGCAGTTCCAGAGGGGAGCCGCCCCAGCATTTT
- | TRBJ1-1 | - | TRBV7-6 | CASSVSLNMNTEAFF | TGTGCCAGCAGCGTCTCTCTAAACATGAACACTGAAGCTTTCTTT
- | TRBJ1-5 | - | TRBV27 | CASSFEGSQPQHF | TGTGCCAGCAGTTTTGAGGGTAGTCAGCCCCAGCATTTT
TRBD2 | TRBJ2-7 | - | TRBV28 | CASSLLAGVSYEQYF | TGTGCCAGCAGTTTACTGGCGGGGGTCTCCTACGAGCAGTACTTC
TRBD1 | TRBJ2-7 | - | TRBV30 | CAWTILGQGAVSEQYF | TGTGCCTGGACAATCCTCGGACAGGGGGCAGTTTCCGAGCAGTACTTC
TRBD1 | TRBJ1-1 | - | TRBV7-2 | CASSLDRGRGTEAFF | TGTGCCAGCAGCTTAGACAGGGGAAGGGGCACTGAAGCTTTCTTT
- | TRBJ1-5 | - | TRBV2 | CASSRRGDQPQHF | TGTGCCAGCAGTCGAAGGGGCGACCAGCCCCAGCATTTT
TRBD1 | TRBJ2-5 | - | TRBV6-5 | CASSRDRGQETQYF | TGTGCCAGCAGCCGGGACAGGGGGCAAGAGACCCAGTACTTC
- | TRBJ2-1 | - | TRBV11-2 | CASSSANGTGPNNEQFF | TGTGCCAGCAGCTCAGCTAACGGGACTGGGCCCAACAATGAGCAGTTCTTC
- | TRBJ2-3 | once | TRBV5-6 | CASSLNRVYTQYF | TGTGCCAGCAGCCTTAACAGAGTCTATACGCAGTATTTT
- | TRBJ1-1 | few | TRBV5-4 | CASSPTYGKGNTEAFF | TGTGCCAGCAGCCCCACCTATGGGAAGGGGAACACTGAAGCTTTCTTT
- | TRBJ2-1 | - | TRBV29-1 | CSVSPEEGGYNEQFF | TGCAGCGTTTCCCCCGAGGAAGGAGGCTACAATGAGCAGTTCTTC
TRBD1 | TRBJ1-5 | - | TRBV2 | CASRGQGANQPQHF | TGTGCCAGCAGGGGACAGGGGGCGAATCAGCCCCAGCATTTT
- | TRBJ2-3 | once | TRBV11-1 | CASSLASTDTQYF | TGTGCCAGCAGCTTAGCTAGCACAGATACGCAGTATTTT
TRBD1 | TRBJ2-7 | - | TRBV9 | CASSPPGTGAEEQYF | TGTGCCAGCAGCCCTCCAGGGACAGGGGCCGAGGAGCAGTACTTC
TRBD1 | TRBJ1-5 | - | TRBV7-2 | CASSTSTGGDNQPQHF | TGTGCCAGCAGCACCTCGACAGGGGGAGACAATCAGCCCCAGCATTTT
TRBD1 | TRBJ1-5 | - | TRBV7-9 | CASSFETGVTQPQHF | TGTGCCAGCAGCTTCGAGACAGGGGTAACTCAGCCCCAGCATTTT
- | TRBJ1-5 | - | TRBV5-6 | CASSSGTPDQPQHF | TGTGCCAGCAGCTCCGGGACACCAGATCAGCCCCAGCATTTT
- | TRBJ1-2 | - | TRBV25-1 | CASSAQGLLNYGYTF | TGTGCCAGCAGTGCCCAGGGACTTCTAAACTATGGCTACACCTTC
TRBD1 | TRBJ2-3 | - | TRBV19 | CASSDGQGGDTDTQYF | TGTGCCAGTAGTGATGGACAGGGGGGGGACACAGATACGCAGTATTTT
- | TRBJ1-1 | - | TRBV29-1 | CSVEDPTAEAFF | TGCAGCGTTGAAGATCCGACGGCTGAAGCTTTCTTT
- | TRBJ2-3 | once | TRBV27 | CASSRQASTDTQYF | TGTGCCAGCAGTAGACAGGCGAGCACAGATACGCAGTATTTT
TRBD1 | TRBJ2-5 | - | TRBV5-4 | CASSFTGEETQYF | TGTGCCAGCAGCTTTACAGGGGAAGAGACCCAGTACTTC
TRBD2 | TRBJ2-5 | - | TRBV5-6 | CASSLRAGVQETQYF | TGTGCCAGCAGCCTAAGAGCGGGGGTCCAAGAGACCCAGTACTTC
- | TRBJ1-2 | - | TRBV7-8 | CASSSRSSPGGYGYTF | TGTGCCAGCAGCTCAAGGAGTTCGCCCGGGGGCTATGGCTACACCTTC